This entry is about one T cell receptor (beta chain). Its antigen is undetermined. This record comes from a study of OX40 agonist ivuxolimab in advanced cancers. Study-wide background: An anti-OX40 (CD134) antibody with agonistic activity, ivuxolimab, was administered to patients. Prior anti-PD-1, anti-PD-L1 or anti-CTLA-4 therapy did not bar entry, and roughly 40% had some. Findings and limits, study-wide: Fewer expanded clones were found on average in CD4+ than in CD8+ T cells.

Clones were read by immunoSEQ multiplex PCR, and TCRdb kept only the in-frame ones, dropping some. The table has some 64,000 clones, about 90% seen once. Blood draws occurred at baseline, cycle 4 day 1, and cycle 7 day 1. The ends lost 1 base at V and 2 bases at J; junction bases unmatched: 3. Germline V gene sequence: CDR1 SGHVS, CDR2 FNYEAQ. The CDR3 contains 16 residues. This receptor was taken from an adult with an advanced solid tumor such as melanoma, head and neck, liver or kidney cancer. Sequencing used CD4+ or CD8+ T cells sorted from blood, obtained in a trial of the OX40 agonist ivuxolimab. V is TRBV7-6 and J is TRBJ2-3; 10 nucleotides match TRBD2. CDR3 in DNA: TGTGCCAGCAGCTTAGGTAGCGGGGGGTCCACAGATACGCAGTATTTT. This translates into CASSLGSGGSTDTQYF.